This record covers a single TCR beta chain. These data come from a study of monozygotic twins with inflammatory bowel disease. UMIs containing a 6-nucleotide sample barcode were added via template switching. TCRdb re-called the 5' RACE reads and catalogs CDR3 proteins one per entry, DNA excluded. Its table lists 400,000 to 500,000 distinct CDR3 sequences. The germline V gene has CDR1 SGHRS and CDR2 YFSETQ. The CDR3 consists of 15 residues. This sequence joins TRBV5-1 and TRBJ1-1; TCRdb reports TRBD1, a call that lacks DNA to check it against. This receptor was taken from a human donor with ulcerative colitis or Crohn's disease, or a healthy co-twin of an affected twin (not recorded which). The sequenced material came from blood. The chain's CDR3 is CASSLWGQDNTEAFF.